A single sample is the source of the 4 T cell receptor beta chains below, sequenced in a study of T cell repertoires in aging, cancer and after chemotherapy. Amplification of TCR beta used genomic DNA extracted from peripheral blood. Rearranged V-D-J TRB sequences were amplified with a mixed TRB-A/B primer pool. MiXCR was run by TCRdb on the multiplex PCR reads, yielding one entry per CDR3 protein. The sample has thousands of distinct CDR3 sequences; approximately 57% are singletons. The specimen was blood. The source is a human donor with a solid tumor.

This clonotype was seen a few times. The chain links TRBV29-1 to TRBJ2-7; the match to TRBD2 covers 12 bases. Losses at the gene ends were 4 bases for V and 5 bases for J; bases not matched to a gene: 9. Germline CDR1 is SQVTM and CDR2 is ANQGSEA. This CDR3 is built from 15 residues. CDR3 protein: CSVAGGASGRDEQYF. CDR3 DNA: TGCAGCGTTGCCGGGGGGGCTAGCGGGAGGGACGAGCAGTACTTC.

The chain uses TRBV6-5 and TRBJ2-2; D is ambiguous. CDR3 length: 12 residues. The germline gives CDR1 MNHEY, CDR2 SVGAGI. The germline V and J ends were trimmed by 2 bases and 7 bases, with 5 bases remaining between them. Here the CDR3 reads CASSYTVGELFF. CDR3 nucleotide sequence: TGTGCCAGCAGTTACACGGTCGGGGAGCTGTTTTTT.

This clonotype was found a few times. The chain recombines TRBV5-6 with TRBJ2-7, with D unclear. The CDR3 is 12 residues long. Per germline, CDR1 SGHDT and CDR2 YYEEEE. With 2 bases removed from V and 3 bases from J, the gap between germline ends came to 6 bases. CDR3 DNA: TGTGCCAGCAGCTTCGCAGGCTACGAGCAGTACTTC. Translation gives CASSFAGYEQYF.

CDR3 sequence (DNA): TGTGCCAGTAGTCCCTCCGTCCGACAGAGGGACACTGAAGCTTTCTTT. Translated: CASSPSVRQRDTEAFF. This chain joins TRBV19 and TRBJ1-1, with D perhaps TRBD1 (5 bases). Germline-derived CDR1 and CDR2 are LNHDA and SQIVND (reference sequence). V dropped 5 bases and J dropped 3 bases, with 19 bases sitting between them. The CDR3 extends over 16 amino acids. The full variable domain, in which reference TRBV19 and TRBJ1-1 provide the parts outside the CDR3, is DGGITQSPKYLFRKEGQNVTLSCEQNLNHDAMYWYRQDPGQGLRLIYYSQIVNDFQKGDIAEGYSVSREKKESFPLTVTSAQKNPTAFYLCASSPSVRQRDTEAFFGQGTRLTVV.